This TCR beta chain was profiled in a study of human T cells and chemical hapten exposure. Notes on the study in general: There was alopecia in the donors, so their immune response may differ from that of healthy people.

Described time point: pre-sensitization, week 0. Treatment given: therapeutic diphenylcyclopropenone sensitization with weekly scalp DPC. This clonotype showed up many times. The antigen is unknown. V dropped 4 bases and J dropped 0 bases, with 10 bases sitting between them. CDR1 is SQVTM, CDR2 ANQGSEA, per germline. This CDR3 spans 14 amino acids. One entry per CDR3 protein, called by TCRdb with MiXCR from the RACE reads. The sample holds a few hundred thousand distinct CDR3 sequences; roughly 8.9% are singletons and the top ten take over 2%. The receptor was isolated from a woman aged 40 to 50 with alopecia areata. Some clones in this sample may be carry-over from other donors' samples. The sample was whole blood, taken in connection with sensitization to the hapten diphenylcyclopropenone (DPC). This chain links TRBV29-1 with TRBJ2-1, with D maybe TRBD2 (6 bases). The chain's CDR3 is CSVVAASSYNEQFF. CDR3 DNA: TGCAGCGTTGTAGCGGCGAGCTCCTACAATGAGCAGTTCTTC.